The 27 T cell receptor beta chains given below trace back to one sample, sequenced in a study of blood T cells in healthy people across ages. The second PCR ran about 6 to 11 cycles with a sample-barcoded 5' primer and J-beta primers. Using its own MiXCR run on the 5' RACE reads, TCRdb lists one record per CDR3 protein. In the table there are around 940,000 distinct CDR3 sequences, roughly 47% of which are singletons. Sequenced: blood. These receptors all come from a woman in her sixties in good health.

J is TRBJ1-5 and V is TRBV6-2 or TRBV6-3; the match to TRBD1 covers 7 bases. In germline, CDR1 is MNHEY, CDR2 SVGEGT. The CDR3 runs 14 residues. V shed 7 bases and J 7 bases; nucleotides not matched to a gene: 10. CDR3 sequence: CASKGTDTHQPQHF. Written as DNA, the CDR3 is TGTGCCAGCAAAGGGACAGACACCCACCAGCCCCAGCATTTT.

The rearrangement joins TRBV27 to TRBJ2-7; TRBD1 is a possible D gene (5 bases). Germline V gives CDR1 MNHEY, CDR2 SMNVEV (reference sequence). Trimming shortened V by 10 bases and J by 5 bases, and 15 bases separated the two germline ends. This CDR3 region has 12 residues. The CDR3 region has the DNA TGTGCCAAAGCGTCGGACAATGACGAGCAGTACTTC. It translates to CAKASDNDEQYF.

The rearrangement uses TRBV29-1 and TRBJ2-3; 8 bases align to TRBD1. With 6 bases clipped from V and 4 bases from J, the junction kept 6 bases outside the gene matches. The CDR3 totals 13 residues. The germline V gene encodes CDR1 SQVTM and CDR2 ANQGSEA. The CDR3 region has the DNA TGCAGCGTCTCGGACAGGGTGGCAGATACGCAGTATTTT. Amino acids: CSVSDRVADTQYF.

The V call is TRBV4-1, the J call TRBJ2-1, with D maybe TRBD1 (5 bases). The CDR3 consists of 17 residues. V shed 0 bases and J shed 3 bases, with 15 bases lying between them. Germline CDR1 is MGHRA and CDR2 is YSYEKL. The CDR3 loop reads CASSQDQGLGFYNEQFF. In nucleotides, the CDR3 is TGCGCCAGCAGCCAAGATCAGGGCCTCGGCTTCTACAATGAGCAGTTCTTC.

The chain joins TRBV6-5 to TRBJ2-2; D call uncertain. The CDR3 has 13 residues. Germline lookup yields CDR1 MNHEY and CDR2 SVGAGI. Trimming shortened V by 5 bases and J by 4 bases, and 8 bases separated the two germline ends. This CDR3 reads CASSQDFTGELFF. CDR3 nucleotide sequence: TGTGCCAGCAGTCAAGACTTCACCGGGGAGCTGTTTTTT.

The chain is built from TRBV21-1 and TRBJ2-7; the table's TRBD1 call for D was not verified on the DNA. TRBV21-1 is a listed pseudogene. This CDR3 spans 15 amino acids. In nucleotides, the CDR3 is TGTGCCAGCAGCAAAAAAAGGGGCAGGGGCTACGAGCAGTACTTC. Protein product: CASSKKRGRGYEQYF.

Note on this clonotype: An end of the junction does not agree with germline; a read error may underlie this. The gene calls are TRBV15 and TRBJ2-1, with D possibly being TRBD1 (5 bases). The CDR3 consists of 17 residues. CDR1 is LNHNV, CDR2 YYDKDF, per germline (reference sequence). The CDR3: CATSRDLREGQNNERFF. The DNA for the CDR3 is TGTGCCACCAGCAGAGATCTCAGGGAAGGTCAAAACAATGAGCGGTTCTTC.

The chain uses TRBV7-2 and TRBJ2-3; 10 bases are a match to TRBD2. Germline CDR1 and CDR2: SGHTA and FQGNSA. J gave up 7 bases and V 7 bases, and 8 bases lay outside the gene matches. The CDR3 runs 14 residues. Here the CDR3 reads CASNPGLAENTQYF. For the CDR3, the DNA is TGTGCCAGCAACCCCGGACTAGCGGAGAATACGCAGTATTTT.

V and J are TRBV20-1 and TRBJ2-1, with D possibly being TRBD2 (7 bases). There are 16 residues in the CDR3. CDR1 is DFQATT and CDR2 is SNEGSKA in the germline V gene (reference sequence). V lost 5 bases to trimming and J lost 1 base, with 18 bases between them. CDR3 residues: CSAPPGGGQSYNEQFF. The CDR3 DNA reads TGCAGTGCTCCCCCGGGGGGCGGGCAATCCTACAATGAGCAGTTCTTC.

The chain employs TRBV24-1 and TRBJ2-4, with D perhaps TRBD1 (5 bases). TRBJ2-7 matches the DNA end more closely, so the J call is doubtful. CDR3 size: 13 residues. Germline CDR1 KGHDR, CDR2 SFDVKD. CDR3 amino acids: CATSEPQGIEQYF. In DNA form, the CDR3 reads TGTGCCACCAGTGAGCCCCAGGGTATCGAGCAGTACTTC.

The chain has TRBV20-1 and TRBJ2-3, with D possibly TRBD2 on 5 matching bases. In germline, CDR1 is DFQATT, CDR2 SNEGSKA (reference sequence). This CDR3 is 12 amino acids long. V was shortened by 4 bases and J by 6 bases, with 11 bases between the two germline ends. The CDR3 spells CSATRPGDTQYF. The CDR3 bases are TGCAGTGCTACAAGGCCGGGGGATACGCAGTATTTT.

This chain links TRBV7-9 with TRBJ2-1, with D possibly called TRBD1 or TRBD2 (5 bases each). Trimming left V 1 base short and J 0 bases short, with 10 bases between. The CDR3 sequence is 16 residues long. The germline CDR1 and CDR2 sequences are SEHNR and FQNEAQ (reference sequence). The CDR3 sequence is CASSLGPGTSYNEQFF. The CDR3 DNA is TGTGCCAGCAGCTTAGGACCGGGGACCTCCTACAATGAGCAGTTCTTC.

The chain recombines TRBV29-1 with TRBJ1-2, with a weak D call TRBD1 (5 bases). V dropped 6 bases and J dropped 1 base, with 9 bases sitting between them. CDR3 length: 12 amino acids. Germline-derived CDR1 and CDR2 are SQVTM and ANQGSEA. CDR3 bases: TGCAGCGTCCTGGACAATAACTATGGCTACACCTTC. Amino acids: CSVLDNNYGYTF. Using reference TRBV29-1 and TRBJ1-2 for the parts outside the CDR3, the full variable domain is SAVISQKPSRDICQRGTSLTIQCQVDSQVTMMFWYRQQPGQSLTLIATANQGSEATYESGFVIDKFPISRPNLTFSTLTVSNMSPEDSSIYLCSVLDNNYGYTFGSGTRLTVV.

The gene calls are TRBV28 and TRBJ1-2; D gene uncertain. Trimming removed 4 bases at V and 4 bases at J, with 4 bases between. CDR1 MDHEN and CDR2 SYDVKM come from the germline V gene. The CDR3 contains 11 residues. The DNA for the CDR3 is TGTGCCAGCAGTTCCCCCTATGGCTACACCTTC. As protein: CASSSPYGYTF.

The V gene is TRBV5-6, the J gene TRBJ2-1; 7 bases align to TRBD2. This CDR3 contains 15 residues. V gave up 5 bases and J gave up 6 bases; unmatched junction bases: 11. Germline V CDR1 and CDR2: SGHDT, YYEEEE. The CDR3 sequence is CASREGLGRINEQFF. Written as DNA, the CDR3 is TGTGCCAGCAGGGAAGGACTAGGCCGAATCAATGAGCAGTTCTTC.

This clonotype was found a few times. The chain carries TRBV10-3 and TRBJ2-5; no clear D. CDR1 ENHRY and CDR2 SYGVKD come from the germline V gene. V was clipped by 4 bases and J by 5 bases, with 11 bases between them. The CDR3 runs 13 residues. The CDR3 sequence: CAISVGLSETQYF. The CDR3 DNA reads TGTGCCATCAGTGTAGGGCTCTCGGAGACCCAGTACTTC.

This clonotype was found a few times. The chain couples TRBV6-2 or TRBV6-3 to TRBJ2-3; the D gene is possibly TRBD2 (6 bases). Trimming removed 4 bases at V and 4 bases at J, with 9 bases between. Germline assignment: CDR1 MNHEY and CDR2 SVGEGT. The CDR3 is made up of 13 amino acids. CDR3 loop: CASSSWEADTQYF. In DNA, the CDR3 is TGTGCCAGCAGTTCGTGGGAGGCAGATACGCAGTATTTT.

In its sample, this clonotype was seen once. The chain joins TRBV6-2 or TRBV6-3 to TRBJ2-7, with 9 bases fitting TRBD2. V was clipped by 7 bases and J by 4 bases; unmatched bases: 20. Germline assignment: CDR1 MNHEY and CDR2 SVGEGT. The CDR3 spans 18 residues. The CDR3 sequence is CASTGQAILAGNGYEQYF. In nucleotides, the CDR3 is TGTGCCAGCACGGGTCAGGCGATCCTAGCGGGAAACGGGTACGAGCAGTACTTC.

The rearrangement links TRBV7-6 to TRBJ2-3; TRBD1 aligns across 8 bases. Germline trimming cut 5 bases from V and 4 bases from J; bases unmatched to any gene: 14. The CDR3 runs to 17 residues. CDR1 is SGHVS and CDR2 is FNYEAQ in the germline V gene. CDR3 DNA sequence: TGTGCCAGCAGCCCCAGAAGAACAGGGGGTAGGGCAGATACGCAGTATTTT. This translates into CASSPRRTGGRADTQYF.

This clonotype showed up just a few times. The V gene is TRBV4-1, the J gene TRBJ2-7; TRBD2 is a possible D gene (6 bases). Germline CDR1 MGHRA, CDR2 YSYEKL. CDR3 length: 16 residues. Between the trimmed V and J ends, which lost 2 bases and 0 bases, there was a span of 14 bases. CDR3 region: CASSQPLGGNSYEQYF. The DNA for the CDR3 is TGCGCCAGCAGCCAACCTTTGGGCGGGAACTCCTACGAGCAGTACTTC.

The CDR3 region has the DNA TGTGCCAGCGTCGGGAACACTGAAGCTTTCTTT. It is translated as CASVGNTEAFF. J is TRBJ1-1 and V is TRBV28, with unresolved D. The CDR3 contains 11 residues. CDR1 and CDR2 (germline): MDHEN, SYDVKM. V lost 8 bases to trimming and J lost 1 base, with 5 bases between them.

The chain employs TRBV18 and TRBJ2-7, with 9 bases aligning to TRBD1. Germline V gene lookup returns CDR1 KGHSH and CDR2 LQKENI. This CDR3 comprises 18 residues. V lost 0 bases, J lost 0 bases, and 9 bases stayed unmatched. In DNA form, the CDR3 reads TGTGCCAGCTCACCACCGAGGGGACAGGGAGGTGACTCCTACGAGCAGTACTTC. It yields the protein CASSPPRGQGGDSYEQYF.

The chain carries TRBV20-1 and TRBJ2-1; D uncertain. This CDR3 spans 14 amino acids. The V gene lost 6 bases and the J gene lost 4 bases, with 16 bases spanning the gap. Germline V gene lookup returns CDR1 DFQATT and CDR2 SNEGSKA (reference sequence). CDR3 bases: TGCAGTGCACACCGCCGAGGCTCGTACAATGAGCAGTTCTTC. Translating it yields CSAHRRGSYNEQFF.

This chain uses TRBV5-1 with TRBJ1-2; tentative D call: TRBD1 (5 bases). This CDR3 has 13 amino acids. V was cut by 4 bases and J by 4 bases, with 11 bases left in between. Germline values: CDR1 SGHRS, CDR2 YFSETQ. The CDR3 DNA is TGCGCCAGCAGCCCGACAGTCCTCTATGGCTACACCTTC. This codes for CASSPTVLYGYTF.

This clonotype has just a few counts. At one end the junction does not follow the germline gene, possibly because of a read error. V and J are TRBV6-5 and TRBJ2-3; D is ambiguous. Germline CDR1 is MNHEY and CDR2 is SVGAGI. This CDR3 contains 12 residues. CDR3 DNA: TGTGCCAGCAGCCGACCGTCCGATACGCAATATTTT. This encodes CASSRPSDTQYF.

The CDR3 loop is CASSPGRNNYGYTF. The CDR3 nucleotides are TGCGCCAGCAGCCCGGGACGGAATAACTATGGCTACACCTTC. V and J are TRBV4-1 and TRBJ1-2, with D possibly TRBD1 on 5 matching bases. The V and J ends lost 4 bases and 1 base respectively, with 10 bases between them. The CDR3 is 14 residues long. In germline, CDR1 is MGHRA, CDR2 YSYEKL.

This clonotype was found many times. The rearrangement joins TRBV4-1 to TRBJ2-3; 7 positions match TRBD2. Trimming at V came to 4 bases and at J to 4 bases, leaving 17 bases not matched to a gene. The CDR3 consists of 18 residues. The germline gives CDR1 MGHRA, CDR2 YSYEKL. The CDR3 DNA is TGCGCCAGCAGCCCGGCGGGGTTAGGCGGGAGCAGATCAGATACGCAGTATTTT. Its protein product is CASSPAGLGGSRSDTQYF.